The 15 T cell receptor beta chains below all came from one sample that was sequenced in a study of cytomegalovirus exposure and HLA in healthy donors (dated by TCRdb to about 2017). The method was the immunoSEQ multiplex PCR assay. A mixture of 60 forward primers for TCR Vbeta segments and 13 reverse primers for TCR Jbeta segments was used in the multiplex PCR. TCRdb stores this immuneACCESS table with in-frame sequences only. Part of the clones is absent; in the studies checked, under half of the shortfall reflects unresolved V genes, and no reason is known for the rest. In all, the sample holds around 180,000 clones, and about 76% of those were seen once. The ten top clones hold 1.5% to 2% of the sample. Sequenced: PBMCs. The receptors here all came from a woman aged 45 to 65 in good health and CMV-seronegative.

This clone has just a few counts. This chain links TRBV6-6 with TRBJ2-5; 7 positions match TRBD1. Germline V gene data show CDR1 as MNHNY and CDR2 as SVGAGI (reference sequence). The CDR3 totals 13 residues. V lost 11 bases to trimming and J lost 2 bases; unmatched junction nucleotides: 8. The CDR3 reads CAGRQGYQETQYF. CDR3 coding DNA: TGTGCCGGAAGACAGGGATATCAAGAGACCCAGTACTTC.

The CDR3 sequence: CASSFGQGSTEAFF. In nucleotides, the CDR3 is TGCGCCAGCAGCTTCGGACAGGGGAGTACTGAAGCTTTCTTT. The chain joins TRBV4-3 to TRBJ1-1; TRBD1 matches 9 bases. From germline, CDR1 is LGHNA and CDR2 YSLEER. This CDR3 spans 14 amino acids. Trimming cost V 5 bases and J 5 bases; bases outside gene matches: 6.

J is TRBJ1-5 and V is TRBV28, with TRBD1 matching over 7 bases. The germline V gene encodes CDR1 MDHEN and CDR2 SYDVKM. The J segment lost 7 bases and the V segment lost 4 bases, leaving 4 bases of the junction unmatched. This CDR3 contains 13 residues. The CDR3 sequence: CASSYTGAQPQHF. The CDR3 DNA sequence: TGTGCCAGCAGTTATACAGGGGCCCAGCCCCAGCATTTT.

V usage is TRBV7-6 and J usage is TRBJ1-4; 9 bases are shared with TRBD1. CDR1 is SGHVS, CDR2 FNYEAQ, per germline. Trimming at V came to 5 bases and at J to 6 bases, leaving 7 bases not matched to a gene. The CDR3 runs 15 residues. CDR3 bases: TGTGCCAGCAGCGAAACGGGACAGGGATATGAAAAACTGTTTTTT. Protein: CASSETGQGYEKLFF.

This chain uses TRBV4-3 with TRBJ1-4; a possible D gene is TRBD1 (5 bases). V was cut by 1 base and J by 5 bases, with 11 bases left in between. This CDR3 has 15 residues. CDR1 is LGHNA, CDR2 YSLEER, per germline. DNA of the CDR3: TGCGCCAGCAGCCAAGGGACTGGGGGGAATGAAAAACTGTTTTTT. Its protein product is CASSQGTGGNEKLFF.

CDR3: CASSPQANRGEQFF. DNA of the CDR3: TGTGCCAGCAGCCCCCAGGCTAACAGGGGTGAGCAGTTCTTC. This chain links TRBV7-3 with TRBJ2-1; TRBD1 aligns across 7 bases. This CDR3 contains 14 residues. Per the germline V gene, CDR1 is SGHTA and CDR2 is FQGTGA. After removal of 5 bases from V and 9 bases from J, the junction contained 10 bases not matched to a gene.

The DNA of the CDR3 is TGTGCCTGGAGCGACAGGGGCACTGAAGCTTTCTTT. It is translated as CAWSDRGTEAFF. The chain employs TRBV30 and TRBJ1-1; the match to TRBD1 covers 8 bases. In germline, CDR1 is GTSNPN, CDR2 SVGIG (reference sequence). V lost 3 bases, J lost 4 bases, and 1 base stayed unmatched. This CDR3 comprises 12 residues.

The chain is built from TRBV28 and TRBJ2-1, with TRBD1 identical over 7 bases. The trim removed 5 bases at V and 7 bases at J, leaving 11 bases unmatched. The CDR3 spans 15 residues. The germline V gene has CDR1 MDHEN and CDR2 SYDVKM. The CDR3 coding sequence is TGTGCCAGCAGTACCCGACAGGGACCCCTTAATGAGCAGTTCTTC. Amino acid sequence: CASSTRQGPLNEQFF.

The sample holds one count of this clone. The chain couples TRBV28 to TRBJ2-7, with TRBD2 matching over 8 bases. V lost 3 bases to trimming and J lost 5 bases; unmatched junction nucleotides: 3. In germline, CDR1 is MDHEN, CDR2 SYDVKM. The CDR3 runs to 13 residues. The CDR3 protein is CASSFGTSNEQYF. The CDR3 nucleotides are TGTGCCAGCAGTTTTGGGACTAGTAACGAGCAGTACTTC.

V gene TRBV25-1 combines with J gene TRBJ2-7; 7 bases agree with TRBD2. The trim removed 1 base at V and 1 base at J, leaving 13 bases unmatched. Germline CDR1 and CDR2: MGHDK and SYGVNS. The CDR3 has 18 residues. DNA for the CDR3: TGTGCCAGCAGTGAATCCTCGACGCCTCTAGCGGTTTCCTACGAGCAGTACTTC. It encodes CASSESSTPLAVSYEQYF.

The chain carries TRBV11-3 and TRBJ2-1; 10 nucleotides line up with TRBD2. V shed 0 bases, J shed 12 bases, and the junction held 5 bases outside the gene matches. In germline, CDR1 is SGHNT, CDR2 YENEEA. The CDR3 loop spans 14 amino acids. CDR3 in amino acids: CASSLESGRGGQFF. The DNA of the CDR3 is TGTGCCAGCAGCTTAGAAAGCGGGAGGGGAGGGCAGTTCTTC.

This rearrangement joins TRBV28 to TRBJ1-4; 10 positions agree with TRBD1. With 4 bases clipped from V and 5 bases from J, the junction kept 4 bases outside the gene matches. CDR1 and CDR2 from the germline V gene are MDHEN and SYDVKM. This CDR3 is 15 amino acids long. CDR3 protein: CASSSGQGVNEKLFF. The CDR3 nucleotides are TGTGCCAGCAGTTCCGGACAGGGGGTAAATGAAAAACTGTTTTTT.

The V and J genes are TRBV6-5 and TRBJ2-7; D perhaps matches TRBD2 (6 bases). Germline CDR1 and CDR2: MNHEY and SVGAGI. Trimming took off 6 bases at V and 3 bases at J, with 15 bases between the two ends. CDR3 size: 14 residues. The CDR3 sequence: CASSPLGSDYEQYF. DNA for the CDR3: TGTGCCAGCAGCCCTCTCGGGAGCGACTACGAGCAGTACTTC.

The chain employs TRBV18 and TRBJ1-5; possibly TRBD1 for D (5 bases). CDR3 length: 14 amino acids. V was pared by 3 bases and J by 2 bases, with 8 bases between. In germline, CDR1 is KGHSH, CDR2 LQKENI. The CDR3 DNA reads TGTGCCAGCTCACCTCAGGGTGGCAATCAGCCCCAGCATTTT. Translated, it gives CASSPQGGNQPQHF.

The V call is TRBV7-2, the J call TRBJ1-5; D is undetermined. Trimming pared 5 bases from V and 5 bases from J, leaving 16 bases between. This CDR3 contains 15 residues. Germline V gene data show CDR1 as SGHTA and CDR2 as FQGNSA. The CDR3 spells CASSPPGRGDQPQHF. The CDR3 DNA reads TGTGCCAGCAGCCCGCCCGGACGGGGAGATCAGCCCCAGCATTTT.